This TCR beta chain is from a study of blood T cell repertoires in COVID-19 (dated by TCRdb to the early 2020s). Regarding the complete study: Collaborator samples came from the United States, Italy and Spain and covered acute and convalescent phases of COVID-19. The samples were drawn from two sources: the first 160 participants of the ongoing ImmuneRACE study, and 1,200 or so subjects contributed by 6 global collaborators. Where available, HLA class I and class II types were taken from metadata supplied by the sample provider and were not determined by assay-based typing. The dataset comprised deeply sampled blood TCRbeta repertoires from subjects exposed to, actively infected with, or recovered from COVID-19. Nearly every sample came with metadata listing a de-identified subject ID, COVID-19 status, age in years and sex. The repertoires were released in a freely available public database intended as a resource for research on the immune response to SARS-CoV-2. The prospective study material was composed of cDNA or gDNA derived from T cells, B-cell-depleted T cells, or PBMCs. Beyond this particular receptor, the publication reports: The amount of clinical and demographic metadata varied by source and participant and was provided uncurated.

Participants in the prospective study were enrolled through a virtual design, were aged roughly 18 to 100 years, and lived in approximately 25 United States geographic areas. In the prospective study, participants were assigned to cohorts based on the clinical history participants reported in a screening survey and a study questionnaire. Exposed participants were defined as having been in contact with someone with a PCR-confirmed or clinician-diagnosed COVID-19 case within 2 weeks of study entry. In the prospective study, whole blood, serum and a nasopharyngeal or oropharyngeal swab were collected from each participant by mobile phlebotomists. Prospective study participants could optionally give additional blood draws and questionnaires over a roughly two-month period. Blood samples from the prospective study were shipped frozen or at room temperature prior to DNA extraction. As concerns this clone: The antigen it recognizes is unknown. Nothing much larger sits one base from this clone, and base qualities are not available.

TCRbeta CDR3 regions were amplified from genomic DNA by means of the immunoSEQ Assay, a bias-controlled multiplex PCR. The study's own analysis went as follows. The number of nucleated cells in each sample was estimated by amplification of reference gene primers within the assay. To quantify the absolute abundance of each unique TCRbeta CDR3 rearrangement, sequence reads were collapsed and filtered. For each sample, productive Simpson clonality was calculated as the square root of Simpson's diversity index over productive rearrangements. Sourced from immuneACCESS, this table was stored by TCRdb with only in-frame sequences that have V and J called. A share of the clones is absent; for the studies checked, an unresolved V gene accounts for under half, and the remainder has no known explanation. That table furnishes V, J and clone size, whereas the DNA furnished D and trimming. The sample includes hundreds of thousands of clones, with 80% to 90% observed a single time. Clones ranked in the top ten supply 4.8% of the sample.

Looking up the germline V gene yields CDR1 KGHDR and CDR2 SFDVKD. Trimming removed 6 bases from V and 2 bases from J, leaving 12 bases between the germline ends. From cysteine to phenylalanine, the CDR3 is 14 amino acids long. CDR3 DNA only is kept here, 42 bases in frame from base 1. This chain joins TRBV24-1 to TRBJ2-5; TRBD2 is perhaps the D gene, given 6 matching bases. Sequencing input: PBMCs or T cells enriched from blood (not recorded which). The TCR sequence derives from a woman aged 50 to 60 who had been exposed to COVID-19. The DNA is TGTGCCACCAGTCCCGGGACTTTTCAAGAGACCCAGTACTTC. Its translation reads: CATSPGTFQETQYF.